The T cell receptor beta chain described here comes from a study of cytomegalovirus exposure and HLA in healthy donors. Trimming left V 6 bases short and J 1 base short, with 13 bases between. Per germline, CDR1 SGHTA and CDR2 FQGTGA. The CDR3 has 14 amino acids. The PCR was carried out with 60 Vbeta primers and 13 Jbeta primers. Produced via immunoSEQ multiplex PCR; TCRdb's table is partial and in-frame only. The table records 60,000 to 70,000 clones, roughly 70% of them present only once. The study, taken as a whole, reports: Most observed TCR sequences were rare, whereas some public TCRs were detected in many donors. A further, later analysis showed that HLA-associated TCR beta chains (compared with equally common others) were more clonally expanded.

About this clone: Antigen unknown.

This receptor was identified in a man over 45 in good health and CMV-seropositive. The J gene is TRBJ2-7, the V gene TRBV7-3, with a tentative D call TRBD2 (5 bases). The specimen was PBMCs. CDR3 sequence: CASRSGGSSYEQYF. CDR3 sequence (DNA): TGTGCCAGCAGGTCCGGCGGGTCGTCCTACGAGCAGTACTTC. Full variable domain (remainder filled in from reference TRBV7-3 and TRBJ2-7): GAGVSQTPSNKVTEKGKYVELRCDPISGHTALYWYRQSLGQGPEFLIYFQGTGAADDSGLPNDRFFAVRPEGSVSTLKIQRTERGDSAVYLCASRSGGSSYEQYFGPGTRLTVT.